The 27 T cell receptor beta chains listed next were all sequenced from one sample in a study of blood T cell repertoires in COVID-19. The data were produced by immunoSEQ multiplex PCR, yet TCRdb's version contains in-frame clones alone and is incomplete. The sample records almost 100,000 clones, roughly 86% being singletons. Sequenced sample: peripheral blood. These receptors were obtained from a man between 50 and 59 years old with acute or convalescent COVID-19.

A single count supports this clone. The chain is built from TRBV3-1 (or the pseudogene TRBV3-2) and TRBJ1-4; D may be TRBD1 (5 bases). CDR1 is LGHDT, CDR2 YNNKEL, per germline (reference sequence). The V and J ends lost 6 bases and 4 bases respectively, with 12 bases between them. The CDR3 has 14 residues. The CDR3 region is CASSPWGRNEKLFF. The DNA of the CDR3 is TGTGCCAGCAGTCCCTGGGGCCGTAATGAAAAACTGTTTTTT.

V usage is TRBV11-2 and J usage is TRBJ2-5; D is uncertain. V lost 2 bases and J 13 bases, leaving 14 bases between the germline ends. The germline CDR1 and CDR2 sequences are SGHAT and FQNNGV. This CDR3 region has 12 residues. The CDR3 spells CASSLNNAKRYF. The CDR3 DNA is TGTGCCAGCAGCTTAAACAACGCTAAGCGGTACTTC.

The chain links TRBV18 to TRBJ1-4, with D uncertain. The germline CDR1 and CDR2 sequences are KGHSH and LQKENI. The CDR3 is 17 residues long. V lost 0 bases to trimming and J lost 5 bases, with 16 bases between them. The CDR3 protein is CASSPPVGKGPNEKLFF. For the CDR3, the DNA is TGTGCCAGCTCACCACCGGTCGGGAAAGGACCAAATGAAAAACTGTTTTTT.

The chain has TRBV9 and TRBJ2-3, with 7 bases that match TRBD1. CDR1 is SGDLS, CDR2 YYNGEE, per germline. CDR3 length: 14 amino acids. V shed 6 bases, J shed 3 bases, and the junction held 7 bases outside the gene matches. This chain's CDR3 is CASTLEQGTDTQYF. The CDR3 DNA reads as TGTGCCAGCACCCTTGAACAGGGGACAGATACGCAGTATTTT.

The chain has TRBV5-6 and TRBJ1-1; D possibly corresponds to TRBD1 (6 bases). Germline values: CDR1 SGHDT, CDR2 YYEEEE. The V end was cut by 0 bases, the J end by 2 bases, with 11 bases between. The CDR3 runs to 15 residues. For the CDR3, the DNA is TGTGCCAGCAGCTTGGCCCTAGGGGGAAACACTGAAGCTTTCTTT. This codes for CASSLALGGNTEAFF.

This rearrangement joins TRBV5-1 to TRBJ1-3, with TRBD1 as a possible D gene (6 bases). V shed 2 bases and J shed 2 bases, with 14 bases lying between them. The CDR3 consists of 16 residues. Germline V gene lookup returns CDR1 SGHRS and CDR2 YFSETQ. The CDR3 region is CASSLQGSPPGNTIYF. The CDR3 DNA reads as TGCGCCAGCAGCTTACAGGGTTCCCCGCCTGGAAACACCATATATTTT.

The J gene is TRBJ2-1, the V gene TRBV6-1, with TRBD1 matching over 11 bases. V lost 2 bases and J lost 6; bases outside the gene matches: 6. The germline V gene encodes CDR1 MNHNS and CDR2 SASEGT. CDR3 size: 16 residues. CDR3 amino acids: CASSETDGTGGNEQFF. The CDR3 nucleotides read TGTGCCAGCAGTGAAACGGACGGGACAGGGGGCAATGAGCAGTTCTTC.

The V gene is TRBV5-4, the J gene TRBJ1-1; D perhaps matches TRBD1 (5 bases). The germline gives CDR1 SGHNT, CDR2 YYREEE (reference sequence). V was clipped by 0 bases and J by 0 bases, with 12 bases between them. The CDR3 spans 16 residues. The CDR3 reads CASSLGGTGLNTEAFF. CDR3 nucleotide sequence: TGTGCCAGCAGCTTGGGGGGTACAGGCTTGAACACTGAAGCTTTCTTT.

The chain links TRBV11-2 to TRBJ2-3, with D tentatively TRBD2 (5 bases). Germline CDR1 SGHAT, CDR2 FQNNGV. V was cut by 7 bases and J by 6 bases, with 14 bases left in between. This CDR3 is built from 13 residues. CDR3 DNA: TGTGCCAGCAAGCCCTCGGAGGAGGATACGCAGTATTTT. It specifies CASKPSEEDTQYF. The full variable domain, completed using reference TRBV11-2 and TRBJ2-3, is EAGVAQSPRYKIIEKRQSVAFWCNPISGHATLYWYQQILGQGPKLLIQFQNNGVVDDSQLPKDRFSAERLKGVDSTLKIQPAKLEDSAVYLCASKPSEEDTQYFGPGTRLTVL.

The chain joins TRBV5-1 to TRBJ2-1; 11 positions match TRBD2. V dropped 7 bases and J dropped 0; count of bases not matched to a gene: 3. The germline V gene encodes CDR1 SGHRS and CDR2 YFSETQ. The CDR3 sequence is 15 residues long. The DNA for the CDR3 is TGCGCCAGCGTAGCGGGAGGGAGCTCCTACAATGAGCAGTTCTTC. Translation gives CASVAGGSSYNEQFF.

This clone was detected many times. The chain uses TRBV9 and TRBJ2-3; D possibly corresponds to TRBD1 (6 bases). V lost 3 bases to trimming and J lost 2 bases, with 13 bases between them. Germline CDR1 and CDR2: SGDLS and YYNGEE. The CDR3 spans 15 residues. This CDR3 is CASSAGVGDTDTQYF. The CDR3 DNA reads TGTGCCAGCAGCGCAGGGGTTGGGGACACAGATACGCAGTATTTT.

The rearrangement uses TRBV5-1 and TRBJ2-1, with 9 bases identical to TRBD2. V lost 4 bases and J lost 1; bases outside the gene matches: 6. Per the germline V gene, CDR1 is SGHRS and CDR2 is YFSETQ. The CDR3 is 16 amino acids. The CDR3 region has the DNA TGCGCCAGCAGCAGGGGACTAGCTCCTTCCTACAATGAGCAGTTCTTC. Translated: CASSRGLAPSYNEQFF.

This chain links TRBV11-3 with TRBJ2-1, with 7 bases that match TRBD2. Per germline, CDR1 SGHNT and CDR2 YENEEA. This CDR3 contains 15 residues. Trimming took 3 bases from V and 1 from J; bases not matched to a gene: 3. CDR3 region: CASSFAGDSYNEQFF. The CDR3 nucleotides read TGTGCCAGCAGCTTTGCGGGAGATTCCTACAATGAGCAGTTCTTC.

The V call is TRBV5-1, the J call TRBJ2-7; TRBD1 matches at 7 bases. The V segment lost 4 bases and the J segment 0 bases; nucleotides outside the gene matches: 4. Per germline, CDR1 SGHRS and CDR2 YFSETQ. The CDR3 consists of 14 residues. The CDR3 region is CASSEGTVSYEQYF. The CDR3 nucleotides read TGCGCCAGCAGCGAGGGGACAGTCTCCTACGAGCAGTACTTC.

This chain links TRBV5-6 with TRBJ2-1, with D uncertain. CDR1 and CDR2 from the germline V gene are SGHDT and YYEEEE. The CDR3 totals 12 residues. V was pared by 1 base and J by 12 bases, with 11 bases between. The CDR3 DNA sequence: TGTGCCAGCAGCTTGTTAGAGTCAGGGCAGTTCTTC. It is translated as CASSLLESGQFF.

The V and J genes are TRBV5-1 and TRBJ1-4; no clear D. Trimming shortened V by 2 bases and J by 2 bases, and 10 bases separated the two germline ends. Germline-derived CDR1 and CDR2 are SGHRS and YFSETQ. This CDR3 is built from 15 residues. This CDR3 is CASSFGRSTNEKLFF. The CDR3 DNA reads as TGCGCCAGCAGCTTCGGGAGAAGCACTAATGAAAAACTGTTTTTT.

The chain has TRBV3-1 (or the pseudogene TRBV3-2) and TRBJ2-1, with D possibly being TRBD2 (6 bases). The germline V gene encodes CDR1 LGHDT and CDR2 YNNKEL (reference sequence). The length of the CDR3 is 15 residues. V lost 1 base, J lost 4 bases, and 11 bases lay in between. The CDR3 sequence: CASSQGVGSYNEQFF. CDR3 DNA: TGTGCCAGCAGCCAAGGGGTCGGGAGTTACAATGAGCAGTTCTTC.

J is TRBJ2-1 and V is TRBV9, with 9 bases fitting TRBD2. The CDR3 spans 20 residues. With V trimmed by 0 bases and J by 0 bases, 13 bases remained unmatched. Germline CDR1 SGDLS, CDR2 YYNGEE. The CDR3 is CASSVGLAGFHQNSYNEQFF. Here the CDR3 DNA reads TGTGCCAGCAGCGTAGGGCTAGCGGGATTCCACCAAAACTCCTACAATGAGCAGTTCTTC.

This clone was seen once. The chain combines TRBV19 with TRBJ1-2; D remains ambiguous. Trimming pared 5 bases from V and 0 bases from J, leaving 10 bases between. Germline-derived CDR1 and CDR2 are LNHDA and SQIVND (reference sequence). The CDR3 has 14 amino acids. The CDR3 sequence: CASSPLEANYGYTF. The CDR3 nucleotides are TGTGCCAGTAGTCCCCTAGAAGCTAACTATGGCTACACCTTC.

The chain couples TRBV11-3 to TRBJ2-7; 12 positions match TRBD1. With V trimmed by 4 bases and J by 7 bases, 8 bases remained unmatched. Germline lookup yields CDR1 SGHNT and CDR2 YENEEA. CDR3 size: 15 residues. The CDR3 here is CASSSEGQGAEEQYF. CDR3 nucleotide sequence: TGTGCCAGCAGCTCAGAGGGACAGGGGGCCGAAGAGCAGTACTTC.

The V and J genes are TRBV7-9 and TRBJ2-6, with TRBD1 matching 9 bases. Germline lookup yields CDR1 SEHNR and CDR2 FQNEAQ (reference sequence). This CDR3 is built from 17 residues. The J segment lost 3 bases and the V segment lost 3 bases, leaving 6 bases of the junction unmatched. The CDR3 DNA follows: TGTGCCAGCAGCTTCGCGACAGGGGGAGTTGGGGCCAACGTCCTGACTTTC. Its translation is CASSFATGGVGANVLTF.

The J gene is TRBJ1-1, the V gene TRBV2; D not certain. The CDR3 loop spans 15 amino acids. Germline CDR1 reads SNHLY; CDR2 reads FYNNEI. V was clipped by 6 bases and J by 1 base, with 15 bases between them. CDR3 residues: CASSPLTGSNTEAFF. Here the CDR3 DNA reads TGTGCCAGCAGCCCTCTGACGGGTTCGAACACTGAAGCTTTCTTT.

The J gene is TRBJ2-7, the V gene TRBV7-9; maybe TRBD2 (5 bases). The CDR3 is made up of 16 amino acids. Germline V lookup: CDR1 SEHNR, CDR2 FQNEAQ (reference sequence). Trimming pared 1 base from V and 0 bases from J, leaving 13 bases between. The CDR3 DNA follows: TGTGCCAGCAGCTTAGATTGGACTGCGAGCTCCTACGAGCAGTACTTC. Translated: CASSLDWTASSYEQYF.

This rearrangement joins TRBV1 to TRBJ1-2; TRBD1 is the table's D call and was not checked against the DNA. TRBV1 is assigned pseudogene status. This CDR3 is 13 amino acids long. The CDR3 DNA reads as TGCACCAGCAGCCAAGCAGGCCCCTATGGCTACACCTTC. This encodes CTSSQAGPYGYTF.

This chain uses TRBV7-2 with TRBJ1-1, with TRBD1 identical over 7 bases. This CDR3 spans 14 amino acids. Per germline, CDR1 SGHTA and CDR2 FQGNSA. V was pared by 6 bases and J by 1 base, with 5 bases of the junction left unmatched. The CDR3 spells CASRTGQQNTEAFF. DNA for the CDR3: TGTGCCAGCAGAACGGGACAGCAGAACACTGAAGCTTTCTTT.

This chain links TRBV10-3 with TRBJ2-1; D perhaps matches TRBD1 (6 bases). Germline CDR1 ENHRY, CDR2 SYGVKD. This CDR3 is 13 amino acids long. Trimming took off 8 bases at V and 7 bases at J, with 15 bases between the two ends. The CDR3 loop is CAISGGQRNEQFF. In DNA, the CDR3 is TGTGCCATCTCTGGGGGCCAACGGAATGAGCAGTTCTTC.

The gene calls are TRBV7-6 and TRBJ2-2; D is unclear. Trimming shortened V by 5 bases and J by 4 bases, and 8 bases separated the two germline ends. The CDR3 is 13 residues long. In germline, CDR1 is SGHVS, CDR2 FNYEAQ. DNA of the CDR3: TGTGCCAGCAGCAGAGCTACCACCGGGGAGCTGTTTTTT. This gives the protein CASSRATTGELFF.